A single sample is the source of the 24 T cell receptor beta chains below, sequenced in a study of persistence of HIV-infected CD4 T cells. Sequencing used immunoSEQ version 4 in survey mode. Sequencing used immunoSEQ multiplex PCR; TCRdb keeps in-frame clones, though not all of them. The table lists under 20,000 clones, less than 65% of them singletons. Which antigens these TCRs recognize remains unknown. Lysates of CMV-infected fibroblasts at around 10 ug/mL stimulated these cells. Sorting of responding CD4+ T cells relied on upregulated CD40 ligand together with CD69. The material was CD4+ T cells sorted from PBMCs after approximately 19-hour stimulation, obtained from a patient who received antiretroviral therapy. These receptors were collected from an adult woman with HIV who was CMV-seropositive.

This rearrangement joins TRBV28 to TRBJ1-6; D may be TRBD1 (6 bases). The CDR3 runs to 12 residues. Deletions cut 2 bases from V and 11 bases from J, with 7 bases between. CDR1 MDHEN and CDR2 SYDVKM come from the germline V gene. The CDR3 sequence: CASSLRTAPLHF. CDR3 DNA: TGTGCCAGCAGTTTAAGGACAGCACCCCTCCACTTT.

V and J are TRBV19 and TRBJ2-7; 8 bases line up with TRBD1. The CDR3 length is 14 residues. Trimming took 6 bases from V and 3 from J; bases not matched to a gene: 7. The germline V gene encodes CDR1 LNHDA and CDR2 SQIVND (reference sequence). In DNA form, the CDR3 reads TGTGCCAGTAGCGGTCAGGGGGCATACTACGAGCAGTACTTC. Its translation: CASSGQGAYYEQYF.

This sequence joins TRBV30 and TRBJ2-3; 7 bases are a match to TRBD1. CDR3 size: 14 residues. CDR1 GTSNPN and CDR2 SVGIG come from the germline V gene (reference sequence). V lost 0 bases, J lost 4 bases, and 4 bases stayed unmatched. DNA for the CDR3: TGTGCCTGGAGTGTAAGGCAGGGGGCAGATACGCAGTATTTT. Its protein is CAWSVRQGADTQYF.

The CDR3 nucleotides are TGTGCCAGCAGCCCTGGAGTAATCGAGACCCAGTACTTC. Residues: CASSPGVIETQYF. The chain joins TRBV7-3 to TRBJ2-5; D is unclear. The CDR3 is 13 amino acids. V lost 5 bases to trimming and J lost 5 bases, with 12 bases between them. Germline CDR1 reads SGHTA; CDR2 reads FQGTGA.

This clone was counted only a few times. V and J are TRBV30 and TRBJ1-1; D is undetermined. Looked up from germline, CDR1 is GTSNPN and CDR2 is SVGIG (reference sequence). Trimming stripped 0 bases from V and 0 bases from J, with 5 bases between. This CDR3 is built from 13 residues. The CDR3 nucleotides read TGTGCCTGGAGTGTAACCATGAACACTGAAGCTTTCTTT. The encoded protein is CAWSVTMNTEAFF. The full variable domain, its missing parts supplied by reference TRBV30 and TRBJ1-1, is SQTIHQWPATLVQPVGSPLSLECTVEGTSNPNLYWYRQAAGRGLQLLFYSVGIGQISSEVPQNLSASRPQDRQFILSSKKLLLSDSGFYLCAWSVTMNTEAFFGQGTRLTVV.

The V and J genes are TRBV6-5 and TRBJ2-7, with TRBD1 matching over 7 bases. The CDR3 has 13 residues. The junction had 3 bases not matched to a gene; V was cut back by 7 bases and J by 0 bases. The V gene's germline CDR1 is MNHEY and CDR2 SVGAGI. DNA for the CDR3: TGTGCCAGCAATCGGGACAGCTCCTACGAGCAGTACGTC. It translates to CASNRDSSYEQYV.

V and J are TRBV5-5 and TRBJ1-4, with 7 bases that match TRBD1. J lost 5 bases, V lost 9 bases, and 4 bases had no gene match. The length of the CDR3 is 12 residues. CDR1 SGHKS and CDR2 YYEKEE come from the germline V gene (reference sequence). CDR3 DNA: TGTGCCACCGGACAGGTGAATGAAAAACTGTTTTTT. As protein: CATGQVNEKLFF.

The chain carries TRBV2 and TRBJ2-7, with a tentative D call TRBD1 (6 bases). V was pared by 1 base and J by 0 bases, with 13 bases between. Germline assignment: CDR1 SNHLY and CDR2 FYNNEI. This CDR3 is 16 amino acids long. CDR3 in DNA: TGTGCCAGCAGTGAAGGGGCAGGGGCCCTCTCCTACGAGCAGTACTTC. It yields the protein CASSEGAGALSYEQYF.

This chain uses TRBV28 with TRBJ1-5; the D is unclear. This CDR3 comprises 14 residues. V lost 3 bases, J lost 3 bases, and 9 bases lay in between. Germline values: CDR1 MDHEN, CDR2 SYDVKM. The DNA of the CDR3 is TGTGCCAGCAGTTTGGCGGAAATCAATCAGCCCCAGCATTTT. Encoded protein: CASSLAEINQPQHF.

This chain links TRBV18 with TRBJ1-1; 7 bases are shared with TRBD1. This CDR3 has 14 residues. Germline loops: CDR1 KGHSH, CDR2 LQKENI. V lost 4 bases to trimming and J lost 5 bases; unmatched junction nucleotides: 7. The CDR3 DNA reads TGTGCCAGCTCACGAAGACAGGGTGGGACTGAAGCTTTCTTT. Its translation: CASSRRQGGTEAFF.

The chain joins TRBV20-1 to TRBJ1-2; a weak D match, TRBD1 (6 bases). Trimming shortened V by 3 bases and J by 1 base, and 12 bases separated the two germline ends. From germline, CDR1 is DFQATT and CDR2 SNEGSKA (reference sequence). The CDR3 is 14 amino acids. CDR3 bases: TGCAGTGCTAGTCACAGGGCTTTTAACTATGGCTACACCTTC. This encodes CSASHRAFNYGYTF.

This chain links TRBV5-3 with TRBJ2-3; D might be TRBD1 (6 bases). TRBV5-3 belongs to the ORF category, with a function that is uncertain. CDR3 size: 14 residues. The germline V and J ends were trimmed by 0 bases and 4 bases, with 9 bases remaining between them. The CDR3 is CARSLAHRADTQYF. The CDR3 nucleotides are TGTGCCAGAAGCTTGGCCCACAGGGCAGATACGCAGTATTTT.

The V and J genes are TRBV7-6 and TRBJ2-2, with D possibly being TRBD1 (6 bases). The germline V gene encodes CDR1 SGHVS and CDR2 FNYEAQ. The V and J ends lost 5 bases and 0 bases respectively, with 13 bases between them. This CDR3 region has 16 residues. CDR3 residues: CASSQSGTSNTGELFF. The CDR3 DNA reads TGTGCCAGCAGCCAGTCCGGGACATCGAACACCGGGGAGCTGTTTTTT. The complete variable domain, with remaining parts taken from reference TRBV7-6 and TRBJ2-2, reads GAGVSQSPRYKVTKRGQDVALRCDPISGHVSLYWYRQALGQGPEFLTYFNYEAQQDKSGLPNDRFSAERPEGSISTLTIQRTEQRDSAMYRCASSQSGTSNTGELFFGEGSRLTVL.

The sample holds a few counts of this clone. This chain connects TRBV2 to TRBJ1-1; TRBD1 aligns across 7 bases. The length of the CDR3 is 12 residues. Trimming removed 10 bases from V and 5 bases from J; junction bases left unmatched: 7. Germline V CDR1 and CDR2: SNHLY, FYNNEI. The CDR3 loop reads CAILAGGTEAFF. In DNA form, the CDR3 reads TGTGCCATTCTGGCAGGGGGAACTGAAGCTTTCTTT.

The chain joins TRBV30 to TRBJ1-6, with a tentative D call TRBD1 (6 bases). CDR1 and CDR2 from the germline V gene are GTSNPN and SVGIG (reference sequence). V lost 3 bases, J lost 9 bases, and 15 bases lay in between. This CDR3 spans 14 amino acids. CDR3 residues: CAWSLQGGGSPLHF. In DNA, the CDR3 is TGTGCCTGGAGCCTACAGGGAGGTGGTTCACCCCTCCACTTT. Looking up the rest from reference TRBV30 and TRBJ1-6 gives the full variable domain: SQTIHQWPATLVQPVGSPLSLECTVEGTSNPNLYWYRQAAGRGLQLLFYSVGIGQISSEVPQNLSASRPQDRQFILSSKKLLLSDSGFYLCAWSLQGGGSPLHFGNGTRLTVT.

CDR3 coding DNA: TGTGCCAGCAGCTTAGGGCTACAGGGGCGGGATCAGCCCCAGCATTTT. Protein sequence: CASSLGLQGRDQPQHF. J is TRBJ1-5 and V is TRBV7-3, with TRBD1 matching 7 bases. Per germline, CDR1 SGHTA and CDR2 FQGTGA. V trimming: 2 bases; J trimming: 5 bases; junction bases outside the gene matches: 9. CDR3 size: 16 residues.

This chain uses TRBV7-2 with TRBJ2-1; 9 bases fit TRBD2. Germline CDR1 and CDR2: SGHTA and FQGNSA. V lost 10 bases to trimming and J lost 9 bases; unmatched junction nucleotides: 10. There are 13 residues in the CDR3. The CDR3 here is CANGGGAFGEQFF. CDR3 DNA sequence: TGTGCCAACGGCGGGGGGGCATTTGGTGAGCAGTTCTTC.

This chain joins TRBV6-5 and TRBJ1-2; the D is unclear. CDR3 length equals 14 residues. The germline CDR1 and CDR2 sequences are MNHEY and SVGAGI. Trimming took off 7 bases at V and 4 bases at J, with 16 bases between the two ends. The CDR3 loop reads CASIVTPRTYGYTF. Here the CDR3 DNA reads TGTGCCAGCATAGTAACACCACGGACCTATGGCTACACCTTC.

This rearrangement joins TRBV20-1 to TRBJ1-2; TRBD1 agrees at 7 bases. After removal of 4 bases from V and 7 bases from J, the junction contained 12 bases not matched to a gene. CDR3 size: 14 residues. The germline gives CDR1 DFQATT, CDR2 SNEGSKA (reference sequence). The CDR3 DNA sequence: TGCAGTGCTATTGACAGGGTCGGGGTTGGTGGCTACACCTTC. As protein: CSAIDRVGVGGYTF.

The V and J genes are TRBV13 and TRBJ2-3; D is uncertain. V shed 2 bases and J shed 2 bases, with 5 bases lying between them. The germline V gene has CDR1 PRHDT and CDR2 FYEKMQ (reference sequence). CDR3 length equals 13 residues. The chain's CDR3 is CASSLRATDTQYF. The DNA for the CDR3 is TGTGCCAGCAGCTTACGCGCCACAGATACGCAGTATTTT.

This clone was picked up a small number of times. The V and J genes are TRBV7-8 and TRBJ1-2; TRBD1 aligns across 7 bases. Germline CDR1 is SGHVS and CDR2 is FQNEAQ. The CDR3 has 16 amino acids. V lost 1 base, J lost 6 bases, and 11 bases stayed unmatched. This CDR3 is CASSLVAWQGVNGYTF. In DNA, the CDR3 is TGTGCCAGCAGCTTAGTGGCTTGGCAGGGGGTTAATGGCTACACCTTC.

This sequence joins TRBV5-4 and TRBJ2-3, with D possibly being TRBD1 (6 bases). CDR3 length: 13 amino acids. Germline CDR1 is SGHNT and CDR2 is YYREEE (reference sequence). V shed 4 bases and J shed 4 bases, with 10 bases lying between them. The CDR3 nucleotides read TGTGCCAGCAGCCCAACAGGGTCAGATACGCAGTATTTT. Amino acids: CASSPTGSDTQYF.

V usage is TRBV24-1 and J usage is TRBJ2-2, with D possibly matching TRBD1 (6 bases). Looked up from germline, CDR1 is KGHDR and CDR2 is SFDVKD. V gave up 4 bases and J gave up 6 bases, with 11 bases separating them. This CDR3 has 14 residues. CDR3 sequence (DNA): TGTGCCACCAGTGACCAGGGGCGCCCCGGGGAGCTGTTTTTT. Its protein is CATSDQGRPGELFF.

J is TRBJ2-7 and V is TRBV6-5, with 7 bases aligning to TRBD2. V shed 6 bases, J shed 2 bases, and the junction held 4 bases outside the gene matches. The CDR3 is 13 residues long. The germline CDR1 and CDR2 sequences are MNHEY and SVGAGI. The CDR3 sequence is CASREGGTYEQYV. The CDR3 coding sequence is TGTGCCAGCAGGGAGGGAGGGACCTACGAGCAGTACGTC.